The T cell receptor (beta chain) under discussion was sequenced for a study of blood T cell repertoires in COVID-19. Original methodology: For nucleated cells, counts were estimated from reference gene primer amplification. Measured with immunoSEQ multiplex PCR; TCRdb has only the in-frame clones, and not every one. V, J and clone size are taken as reported in that table, and D and trimming were inferred from the DNA itself. Among approximately 190,000 clones listed, 80% to 95% were seen once. V lost 3 bases to trimming and J lost 0 bases, with 10 bases between them. This CDR3 is 15 amino acids long. Germline CDR1 SGDLS, CDR2 YYNGEE.

Sequencing was performed on peripheral blood. This clonotype was obtained from a man aged 45-65 years with acute or convalescent COVID-19. The gene calls are TRBV9 and TRBJ2-1; the D gene is possibly TRBD2 (5 bases). DNA of the CDR3: TGTGCCAGCAGCGCCACTGAGGGCTCCTACAATGAGCAGTTCTTC. Translation gives CASSATEGSYNEQFF.